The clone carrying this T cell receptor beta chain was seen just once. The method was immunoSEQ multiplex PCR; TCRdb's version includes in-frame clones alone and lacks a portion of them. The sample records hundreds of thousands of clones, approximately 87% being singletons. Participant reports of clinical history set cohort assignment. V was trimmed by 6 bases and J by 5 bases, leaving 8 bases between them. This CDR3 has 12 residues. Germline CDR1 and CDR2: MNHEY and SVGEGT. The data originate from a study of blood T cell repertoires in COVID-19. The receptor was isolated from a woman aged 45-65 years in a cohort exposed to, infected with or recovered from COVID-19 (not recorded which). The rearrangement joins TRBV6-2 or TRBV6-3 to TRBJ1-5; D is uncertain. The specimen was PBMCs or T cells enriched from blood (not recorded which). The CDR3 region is CASSLSHQPQHF. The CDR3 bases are TGTGCCAGCAGCCTCTCCCATCAGCCCCAGCATTTT.